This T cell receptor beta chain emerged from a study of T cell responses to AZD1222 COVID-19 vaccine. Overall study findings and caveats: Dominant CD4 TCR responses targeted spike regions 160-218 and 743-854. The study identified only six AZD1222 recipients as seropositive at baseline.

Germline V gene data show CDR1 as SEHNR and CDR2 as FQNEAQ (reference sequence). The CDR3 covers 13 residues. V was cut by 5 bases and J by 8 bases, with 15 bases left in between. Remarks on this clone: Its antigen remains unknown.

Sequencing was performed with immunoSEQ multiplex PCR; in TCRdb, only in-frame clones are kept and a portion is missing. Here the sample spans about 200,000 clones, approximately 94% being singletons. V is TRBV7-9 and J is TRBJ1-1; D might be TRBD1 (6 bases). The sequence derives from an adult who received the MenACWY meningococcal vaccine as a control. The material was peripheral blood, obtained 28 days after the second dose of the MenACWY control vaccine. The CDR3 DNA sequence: TGTGCCAGCAGCCACACCGGGACACAGGAAGCTTTCTTT. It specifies CASSHTGTQEAFF.